This record concerns one T cell receptor (beta chain) sequence. Its antigen is not known. An amount of RNA that ranged from roughly 0.5 to 1 ug was reverse transcribed with random hexamers. TCRdb re-analysed the immunoSEQ multiplex PCR reads in MiXCR, keeping a single row per CDR3 protein. The table lists around 80,000 distinct CDR3 sequences, approximately 96% of them singletons. The sample belongs to a study of CD8 T cells in Susac syndrome. V was cut by 6 bases and J by 5 bases, with 14 bases left in between. The CDR3 is made up of 14 amino acids. The germline CDR1 and CDR2 sequences are MDHEN and SYDVKM. Broader study findings: CD8+ clonal expansion in Susac peaked in TEMRA cells and active patients.

All included Susac syndrome patients satisfied recently defined diagnostic criteria for definite or probable disease. TEMRA cells underwent FACS enrichment and CD8+ and CD4+ T cells underwent negative isolation. The V gene is TRBV28, the J gene TRBJ1-5, with a weak D call TRBD1 (5 bases). The TCR sequence derives from a human donor with Susac syndrome. The sequenced sample was CD8+ T cells from PBMCs. Here the CDR3 reads CASSLDSSDQPQHF. Written as DNA, the CDR3 is TGTGCCAGCAGCCTAGACAGCTCAGATCAGCCCCAGCATTTT. Full variable domain (outside the CDR3, taken from reference TRBV28 and TRBJ1-5): DVKVTQSSRYLVKRTGEKVFLECVQDMDHENMFWYRQDPGLGLRLIYFSYDVKMKEKGDIPEGYSVSREKKERFSLILESASTNQTSMYLCASSLDSSDQPQHFGDGTRLSIL.